These T cell receptor beta chains were read from a single sample in a study of OX40 agonist ivuxolimab in advanced cancers. Assay: immunoSEQ multiplex PCR; the TCRdb copy retains only in-frame clones and omits some. The sample has 55,000 to 75,000 clones; 80% to 95% are singletons. This sample comprised CD4+ or CD8+ T cells sorted from blood, obtained in a trial of the OX40 agonist ivuxolimab. These receptors originate from an adult with an advanced solid tumor such as melanoma, head and neck, liver or kidney cancer. CDR3s include the opening cysteine and the closing phenylalanine or tryptophan. A D gene is named only where the DNA matches it firmly. Clone size is stated in some rows and not others, as once, few, many or a class when expanded.

v_gene	abundance	d_gene	j_gene	CDR3aa	CDR3nt
TRBV23-1	-	-	TRBJ1-3	CASSPETEMVRNTIYF	TGCGCCAGCAGTCCCGAGACGGAGATGGTCCGAAACACCATATATTTT
TRBV7-3	-	-	TRBJ2-3	CASSIAGGTDTQYF	TGTGCCAGCAGCATTGCTGGGGGCACAGATACGCAGTATTTT
TRBV19	-	-	TRBJ2-1	CATDPGSGNEQFF	TGTGCCACCGATCCGGGGTCTGGGAATGAGCAGTTCTTC
TRBV27	once	TRBD1	TRBJ2-7	CASSLRGQGIYEQYF	TGTGCCAGCAGTTTAAGGGGACAGGGGATCTACGAGCAGTACTTC
TRBV4-1	-	TRBD1	TRBJ1-2	CASSQEGRGHYGYTF	TGCGCCAGCAGCCAAGAAGGCAGGGGGCATTATGGCTACACCTTC
TRBV6-1	-	-	TRBJ1-5	CASSEALRGGNQPQHF	TGTGCCAGCAGTGAAGCGCTTCGGGGGGGTAATCAGCCCCAGCATTTT
TRBV10-1	-	TRBD2	TRBJ2-1	CASSPSGDYNEQFF	TGCGCCAGCAGCCCTAGCGGAGACTACAATGAGCAGTTCTTC
TRBV2	once	-	TRBJ2-1	CASSLTGYSSYNEQFF	TGTGCCAGCAGCCTAACAGGGTACAGCTCCTACAATGAGCAGTTCTTC
TRBV29-1	-	-	TRBJ1-1	CSVGGLGAFF	TGCAGCGTTGGGGGGCTGGGAGCTTTCTTT
TRBV30	-	-	TRBJ1-1	CAWIGRTENTEAFF	TGTGCCTGGATCGGACGGACCGAGAACACTGAAGCTTTCTTT
TRBV6-5	-	TRBD2	TRBJ2-4	CATRGGEWDIQYF	TGTGCCACCCGGGGGGGGGAGTGGGACATTCAGTACTTC
TRBV7-3	-	-	TRBJ1-2	CASSFDPGDPNYGYTF	TGTGCCAGCAGCTTCGACCCTGGGGATCCTAACTATGGCTACACCTTC
TRBV5-1	-	-	TRBJ2-7	CASSLVVGPTYEQYF	TGCGCCAGCAGCTTGGTGGTGGGACCCACCTACGAGCAGTACTTC
TRBV11-2	-	-	TRBJ2-7	CASSPPKSPYEQYF	TGTGCCAGCAGCCCACCGAAATCACCCTACGAGCAGTACTTC
TRBV5-1	-	TRBD2	TRBJ2-3	CASSLELAGGDTQYF	TGCGCCAGCAGCTTGGAACTAGCGGGAGGAGATACGCAGTATTTT
TRBV19	-	TRBD1	TRBJ2-7	CASSPGTGGREVYF	TGTGCCAGTAGCCCCGGGACAGGGGGACGTGAGGTGTACTTC
TRBV9	-	TRBD2	TRBJ2-7	CASSVAYGTSGEYEQYF	TGTGCCAGCAGCGTAGCTTATGGGACTAGCGGCGAATACGAGCAGTACTTC
TRBV7-9	-	-	TRBJ2-5	CASSGGWQGLREQYF	TGTGCCAGCAGCGGGGGCTGGCAGGGGTTGAGGGAGCAGTACTTC
TRBV9	once	TRBD2	TRBJ2-1	CASSIIRTSGNLPEQFF	TGTGCCAGCAGTATAATCAGAACTAGCGGGAATCTCCCTGAGCAGTTCTTC
TRBV9	-	-	TRBJ2-2	CASSVVAPGGNTGELFF	TGTGCCAGCAGCGTAGTAGCCCCGGGGGGCAACACCGGGGAGCTGTTTTTT
TRBV4-2	-	TRBD2	TRBJ2-4	CASSQEGGGAKNIQYF	TGTGCCAGCAGCCAAGAGGGGGGGGGAGCCAAAAACATTCAGTACTTC
TRBV5-6	-	-	TRBJ1-1	CASSSFSRGWTEAFF	TGTGCCAGCAGCTCCTTTTCCAGGGGATGGACTGAAGCTTTCTTT
TRBV7-7	-	-	TRBJ2-1	CASSTTRDAVQFF	TGTGCTAGCAGCACAACCAGGGACGCTGTGCAGTTCTTC
TRBV5-6	-	-	TRBJ2-7	CASSLSLFYEQYF	TGTGCCAGCAGCTTGTCCTTGTTTTACGAGCAGTACTTC
TRBV1	-	-	TRBJ2-7	CTSSPSDGSYEQYF	TGCACCAGCAGCCCATCTGACGGGTCCTACGAGCAGTACTTC
TRBV4-3	-	-	TRBJ2-7	CASSQDQHYEQYF	TGCGCCAGCAGCCAAGATCAACATTACGAGCAGTACTTC
TRBV6-5	-	TRBD2	TRBJ2-1	CASSSTSGGYNEQFF	TGTGCCAGCAGTTCGACTAGCGGAGGCTACAATGAGCAGTTCTTC
TRBV11-2	-	-	TRBJ2-5	CASSSRRDPKETQYF	TGTGCCAGCAGCTCTCGACGAGATCCAAAAGAGACCCAGTACTTC
TRBV7-8	-	TRBD1	TRBJ2-7	CASSSPLTGDEQYF	TGTGCCAGCAGTTCTCCCTTGACAGGGGACGAGCAGTACTTC
TRBV27	-	-	TRBJ2-2	CASSIRDTGELFF	TGTGCCAGCAGTATTCGAGACACCGGGGAGCTGTTTTTT
TRBV10-3	-	-	TRBJ1-1	CAISESTGRDTEAFF	TGTGCCATCAGTGAGTCAACAGGGCGAGACACTGAAGCTTTCTTT
TRBV5-6	-	TRBD1	TRBJ2-3	CASRKGTDYTDTQYF	TGTGCCAGCAGAAAAGGGACAGACTATACAGATACGCAGTATTTT
TRBV15	-	-	TRBJ2-4	CATSRDRVIAKNIQYF	TGTGCCACCAGCAGAGATCGGGTAATAGCCAAAAACATTCAGTACTTC
TRBV25-1	-	TRBD2	TRBJ2-5	CASSPRGGLIQTQYF	TGTGCCAGCAGTCCCCGGGGGGGTTTGATACAGACCCAGTACTTC
TRBV18	-	-	TRBJ2-7	CASSPSTAADEQYF	TGTGCCAGCTCACCGTCGACAGCCGCGGACGAGCAGTACTTC
TRBV4-1	-	-	TRBJ2-4	CASSQETSLLAKNIQYF	TGCGCCAGCAGCCAAGAGACAAGTCTCTTAGCCAAAAACATTCAGTACTTC
TRBV7-8	-	-	TRBJ2-7	CASSPWRTAGEQYF	TGTGCCAGCAGCCCGTGGAGGACAGCCGGCGAGCAGTACTTC